This T cell receptor beta chain was sequenced in a study of blood T cell repertoires in COVID-19. Germline CDR1 and CDR2: SGHAT and FQNNGV. V lost 1 base to trimming and J lost 0 bases, with 8 bases between them. The CDR3 sequence is 15 residues long. The method was immunoSEQ multiplex PCR; TCRdb's version includes in-frame clones alone and lacks a portion of them. The sample lists approximately 170,000 clones; approximately 84% were seen once. This clone has only one observation. Sequencing was performed on PBMCs or T cells enriched from blood (not recorded which). The TCR was taken from a woman between 25 and 40 years old who had recovered from COVID-19. The J gene is TRBJ2-3, the V gene TRBV11-2, with D unresolved. The CDR3 bases are TGTGCCAGCAGCTTAGTGTTGTCAAGCACAGATACGCAGTATTTT. Its protein product is CASSLVLSSTDTQYF.